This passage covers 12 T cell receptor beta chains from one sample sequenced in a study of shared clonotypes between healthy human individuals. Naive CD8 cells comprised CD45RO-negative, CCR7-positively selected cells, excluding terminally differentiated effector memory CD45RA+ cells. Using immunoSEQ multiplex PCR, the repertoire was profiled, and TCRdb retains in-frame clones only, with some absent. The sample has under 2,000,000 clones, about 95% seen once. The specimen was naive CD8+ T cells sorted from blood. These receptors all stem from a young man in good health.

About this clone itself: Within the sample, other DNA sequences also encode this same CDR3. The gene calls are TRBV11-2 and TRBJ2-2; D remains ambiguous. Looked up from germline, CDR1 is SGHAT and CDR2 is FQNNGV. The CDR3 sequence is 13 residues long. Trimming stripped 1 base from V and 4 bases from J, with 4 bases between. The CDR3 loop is CASSLATTGELFF. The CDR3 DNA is TGTGCCAGCAGCTTAGCAACCACCGGGGAGCTGTTTTTT.

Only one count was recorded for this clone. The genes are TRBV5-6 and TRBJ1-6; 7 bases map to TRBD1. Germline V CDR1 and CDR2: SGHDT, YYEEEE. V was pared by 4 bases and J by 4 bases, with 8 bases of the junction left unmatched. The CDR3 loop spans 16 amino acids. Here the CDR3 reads CASSTLGTEYNSPLHF. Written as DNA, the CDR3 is TGTGCCAGCAGCACCTTAGGGACAGAATATAATTCACCCCTCCACTTT.

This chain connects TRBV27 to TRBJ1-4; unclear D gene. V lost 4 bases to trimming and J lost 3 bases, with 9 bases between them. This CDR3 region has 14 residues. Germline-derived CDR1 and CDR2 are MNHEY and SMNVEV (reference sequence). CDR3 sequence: CASSSVGSNEKLFF. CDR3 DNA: TGTGCCAGCAGTTCAGTGGGATCTAATGAAAAACTGTTTTTT.

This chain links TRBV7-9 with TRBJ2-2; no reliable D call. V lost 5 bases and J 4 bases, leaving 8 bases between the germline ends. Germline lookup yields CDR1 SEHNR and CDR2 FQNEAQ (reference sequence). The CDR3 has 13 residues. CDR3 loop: CASSNPGTGELFF. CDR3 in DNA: TGTGCCAGCAGCAACCCGGGCACCGGGGAGCTGTTTTTT.

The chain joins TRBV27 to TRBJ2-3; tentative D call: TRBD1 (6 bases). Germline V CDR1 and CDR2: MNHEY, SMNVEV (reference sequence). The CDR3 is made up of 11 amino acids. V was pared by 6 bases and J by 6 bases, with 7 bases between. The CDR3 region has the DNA TGTGCCAGCAGCCAGGGGGATACGCAGTATTTT. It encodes CASSQGDTQYF.

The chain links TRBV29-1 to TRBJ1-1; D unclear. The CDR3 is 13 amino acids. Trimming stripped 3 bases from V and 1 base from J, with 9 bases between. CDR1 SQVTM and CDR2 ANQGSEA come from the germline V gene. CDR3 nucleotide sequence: TGCAGCGTTGAGTCAGGCGCGAACACTGAAGCTTTCTTT. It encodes CSVESGANTEAFF. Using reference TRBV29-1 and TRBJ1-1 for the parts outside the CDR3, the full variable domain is SAVISQKPSRDICQRGTSLTIQCQVDSQVTMMFWYRQQPGQSLTLIATANQGSEATYESGFVIDKFPISRPNLTFSTLTVSNMSPEDSSIYLCSVESGANTEAFFGQGTRLTVV.

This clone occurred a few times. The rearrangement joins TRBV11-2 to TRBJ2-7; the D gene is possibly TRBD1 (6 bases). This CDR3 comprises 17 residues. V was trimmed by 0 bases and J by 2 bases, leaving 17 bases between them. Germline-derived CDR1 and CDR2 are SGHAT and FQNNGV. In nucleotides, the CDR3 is TGTGCCAGCAGCTTAGAGGTGGGCAAGGGGGTTCCCTACGAGCAGTACTTC. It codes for CASSLEVGKGVPYEQYF.

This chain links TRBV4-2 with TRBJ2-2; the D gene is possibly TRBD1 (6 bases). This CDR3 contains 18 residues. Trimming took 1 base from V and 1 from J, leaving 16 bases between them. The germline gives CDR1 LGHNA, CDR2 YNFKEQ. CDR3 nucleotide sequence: TGTGCCAGCAGCCAAGCTCCTGACAGGTGGGAGAACACCGGGGAGCTGTTTTTT. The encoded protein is CASSQAPDRWENTGELFF.

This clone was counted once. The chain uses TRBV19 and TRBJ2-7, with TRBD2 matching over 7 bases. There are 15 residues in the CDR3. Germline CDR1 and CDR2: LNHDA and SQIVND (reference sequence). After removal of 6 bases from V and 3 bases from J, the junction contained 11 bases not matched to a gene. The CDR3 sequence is CASSRPGAGIYEQYF. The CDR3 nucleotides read TGTGCCAGTAGCCGCCCCGGAGCGGGGATCTACGAGCAGTACTTC.

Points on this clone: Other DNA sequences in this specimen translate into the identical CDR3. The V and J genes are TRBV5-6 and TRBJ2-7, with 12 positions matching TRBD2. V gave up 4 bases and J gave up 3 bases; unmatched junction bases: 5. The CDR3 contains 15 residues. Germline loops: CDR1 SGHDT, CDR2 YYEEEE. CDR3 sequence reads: CASSLGLAGFYEQYF. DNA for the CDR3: TGTGCCAGCAGCCTCGGACTAGCGGGGTTCTACGAGCAGTACTTC.

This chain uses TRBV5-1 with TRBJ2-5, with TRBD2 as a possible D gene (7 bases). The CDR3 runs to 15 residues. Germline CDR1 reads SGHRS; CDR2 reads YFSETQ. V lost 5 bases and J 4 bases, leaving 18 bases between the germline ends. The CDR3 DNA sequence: TGCGCCAGCAGAAAATTAGGGGGAGGGCGAGAGACCCAGTACTTC. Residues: CASRKLGGGRETQYF.

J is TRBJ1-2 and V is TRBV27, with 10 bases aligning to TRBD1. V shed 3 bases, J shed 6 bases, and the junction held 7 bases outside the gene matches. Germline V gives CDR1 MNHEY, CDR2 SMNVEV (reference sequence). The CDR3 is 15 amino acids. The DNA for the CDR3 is TGTGCCAGCAGTTTGGGACAGGGGAGTATCGATGGCTACACCTTC. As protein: CASSLGQGSIDGYTF.